The rows below give T cell receptor beta chains drawn from one sample of a study of T cell responses to AZD1222 COVID-19 vaccine. The protocol was immunoSEQ multiplex PCR, while the TCRdb copy is restricted to in-frame clones and leaves out a portion. The table shows about 150,000 clones, with approximately 86% occurring only once. The sequencing used peripheral blood, collected on day 0 of AZD1222 vaccination. The receptors originated from an adult in good health. Both conserved end residues are part of each CDR3. A D gene is named only where the DNA matches it firmly. Size is stated for part of the rows, as once, few or many counts, or as a class when the clone is expanded.

d_call: -
j_call: TRBJ1-4
cdr3_length: 15
clone_size: -
v_call: TRBV6-5
cdr3_nt: TGTGCCAGCACCCTCGGGGCGACCCAAGGGGAAAAACTGTTTTTT
cdr3_aa: CASTLGATQGEKLFF

d_call: TRBD1
j_call: TRBJ2-7
cdr3_length: 16
clone_size: -
v_call: TRBV27
cdr3_nt: TGTGCCAGCAGTTATGGGGCAGGGGGCGGTTTCTACGAGCAGTACTTC
cdr3_aa: CASSYGAGGGFYEQYF

d_call: -
j_call: TRBJ1-2
cdr3_length: 16
clone_size: -
v_call: TRBV5-5
cdr3_nt: TGTGCCAGCAGGGTCCCTGGGGGAAGGCGAAACTATGGCTACACCTTC
cdr3_aa: CASRVPGGRRNYGYTF

d_call: -
j_call: TRBJ2-3
cdr3_length: 12
clone_size: -
v_call: TRBV2
cdr3_nt: TGTGCCACTTCGACAACCACAGATACGCAGTATTTT
cdr3_aa: CATSTTTDTQYF

d_call: -
j_call: TRBJ1-1
cdr3_length: 13
clone_size: -
v_call: TRBV27
cdr3_nt: TGTGCCAGCAGATCTGGGGGTATCACTGAAGCTTTCTTT
cdr3_aa: CASRSGGITEAFF

d_call: -
j_call: TRBJ1-4
cdr3_length: 17
clone_size: -
v_call: TRBV5-1
cdr3_nt: TGCGCCAGCAGCTTGGGGGCGGTCAGCCTCCTTAATGAAAAACTGTTTTTT
cdr3_aa: CASSLGAVSLLNEKLFF

d_call: TRBD1
j_call: TRBJ2-6
cdr3_length: 17
clone_size: -
v_call: TRBV9
cdr3_nt: TGTGCCAGCAGCACCGGGACAGGGGTATCTGGGGCCAACGTCCTGACTTTC
cdr3_aa: CASSTGTGVSGANVLTF

d_call: -
j_call: TRBJ1-3
cdr3_length: 15
clone_size: -
v_call: TRBV27
cdr3_nt: TGTGCCAGCAGTTCCGAGGGCTCCTCTGGAAACACCATATATTTT
cdr3_aa: CASSSEGSSGNTIYF

d_call: TRBD1
j_call: TRBJ1-1
cdr3_length: 16
clone_size: -
v_call: TRBV5-1
cdr3_nt: TGCGCCAGCAGCTTGAAGACAGGGGCAGGGAACACTGAAGCTTTCTTT
cdr3_aa: CASSLKTGAGNTEAFF

d_call: TRBD1
j_call: TRBJ1-1
cdr3_length: 16
clone_size: -
v_call: TRBV30
cdr3_nt: TGTGCCTGGAGCGGACAGGACAGGCTACAGAACACTGAAGCTTTCTTT
cdr3_aa: CAWSGQDRLQNTEAFF

d_call: -
j_call: TRBJ2-4
cdr3_length: 16
clone_size: -
v_call: TRBV6-1
cdr3_nt: TGTGCCAGCAGTGAAAAAGACAGAGGAACCAAAAACATTCAGTACTTC
cdr3_aa: CASSEKDRGTKNIQYF

d_call: -
j_call: TRBJ1-2
cdr3_length: 15
clone_size: once
v_call: TRBV5-4
cdr3_nt: TGTGCCAGCAGATCCAACCCTGGGACCGTCTATGGCTACACCTTC
cdr3_aa: CASRSNPGTVYGYTF

d_call: -
j_call: TRBJ2-7
cdr3_length: 14
clone_size: -
v_call: TRBV7-9
cdr3_nt: TGTGCCAGCAGCTTACAGGGGGGAAGCTACGAGCAGTACTTC
cdr3_aa: CASSLQGGSYEQYF

d_call: -
j_call: TRBJ1-5
cdr3_length: 14
clone_size: -
v_call: TRBV30
cdr3_nt: TGTGCCTGGGGGTCAGGGGATACCAATCAGCCCCAGCATTTT
cdr3_aa: CAWGSGDTNQPQHF

d_call: -
j_call: TRBJ2-2
cdr3_length: 16
clone_size: -
v_call: TRBV18
cdr3_nt: TGTGCCAGCTCACCACCCGGGGGCCGCAACACCGGGGAGCTGTTTTTT
cdr3_aa: CASSPPGGRNTGELFF

d_call: -
j_call: TRBJ2-7
cdr3_length: 11
clone_size: once
v_call: TRBV30
cdr3_nt: TGTGCCTGGAGTGTCGATCTCGAGCAGTACTTC
cdr3_aa: CAWSVDLEQYF

d_call: -
j_call: TRBJ1-3
cdr3_length: 16
clone_size: -
v_call: TRBV2
cdr3_nt: TGTGCCAGCAGGACAATGGCACGTCCCTCTGGAAACACCATATATTTT
cdr3_aa: CASRTMARPSGNTIYF